The text below deals with one TCR beta chain. Its antigen remains unidentified. This entry belongs to a study of vaccination effects on CD4 cells after COVID-19. Study findings and constraints: Limitations: small convalescent group and missing early post-infection timepoints.

Researchers isolated CD4+ T cells once about eleven days of culture had elapsed. Half-medium changes using IL-2 medium occurred on days 3 and 7. Using immunoSEQ multiplex PCR, the repertoire was profiled, and TCRdb retains in-frame clones only, with some absent. The data hold more than 50,000 clones, with 70% to 80% observed a single time. This sample comprised CD4+ T cells from PBMCs cultured without peptide, obtained before COVID-19 vaccination. This receptor was taken from a human donor who received a COVID-19 vaccine.

The CDR3 DNA reads TGTGCCAGCTTTATGGGAGAGACCCAGTACTTC. Translated, it gives CASFMGETQYF. The J gene is TRBJ2-5, the V gene TRBV6-5; no firm D call. The germline CDR1 and CDR2 sequences are MNHEY and SVGAGI. The CDR3 has 11 amino acids. Trimming stripped 8 bases from V and 4 bases from J, with 8 bases between.